The 12 T cell receptor beta chains given below trace back to one sample, sequenced in a study of technical replicates of blood from a few donors. Libraries were prepared by immunoSEQ multiplex PCR; TCRdb keeps only in-frame clonotypes and omits some of them. The profile shows 91,000 or so clones, around 96% of them singletons. The specimen sequenced was T cells isolated from PBMCs. These receptor sequences come from a human donor in good health.

The chain recombines TRBV11-3 with TRBJ2-7; a possible D gene is TRBD2 (5 bases). Germline V gene sequence: CDR1 SGHNT, CDR2 YENEEA. The length of the CDR3 is 15 residues. V was shortened by 5 bases and J by 3 bases, with 17 bases between the two germline ends. The CDR3 DNA sequence: TGTGCCAGCAGCCCTAGCCTGGCGTTAAGCTACGAGCAGTACTTC. Its protein product is CASSPSLALSYEQYF.

This rearrangement joins TRBV6-1 to TRBJ2-7; D perhaps matches TRBD1 (5 bases). Germline CDR1 MNHNS, CDR2 SASEGT. V gave up 7 bases and J gave up 4 bases, with 20 bases separating them. The CDR3 extends over 15 amino acids. CDR3 in amino acids: CASNVGRTPMYEQYF. CDR3 bases: TGTGCCAGCAACGTGGGGCGAACGCCCATGTACGAGCAGTACTTC.

This chain connects TRBV6-5 to TRBJ1-2; the D gene is possibly TRBD1 (5 bases). Trimming pared 7 bases from V and 5 bases from J, leaving 14 bases between. The CDR3 totals 13 residues. Looked up from germline, CDR1 is MNHEY and CDR2 is SVGAGI. The chain's CDR3 is CASTEDTSYGYTF. CDR3 in DNA: TGTGCCAGCACCGAGGACACCAGTTATGGCTACACCTTC.

This chain connects TRBV30 to TRBJ2-5; the D is unclear. CDR1 GTSNPN and CDR2 SVGIG come from the germline V gene (reference sequence). The CDR3 is 13 residues long. The V gene lost 2 bases and the J gene lost 4 bases, with 11 bases spanning the gap. In DNA, the CDR3 is TGTGCCTGGAGTAGGCGGTCCGGAGAGACCCAGTACTTC. It codes for CAWSRRSGETQYF.

The rearrangement links TRBV9 to TRBJ1-5, with a tentative D call TRBD1 (5 bases). This CDR3 contains 14 residues. The germline V and J ends were trimmed by 0 bases and 7 bases, with 11 bases remaining between them. CDR1 SGDLS and CDR2 YYNGEE come from the germline V gene. The CDR3 loop reads CASSVVGGGQPQHF. Here the CDR3 DNA reads TGTGCCAGCAGCGTAGTGGGGGGGGGACAGCCCCAGCATTTT.

This CDR3 reads CASSLDWLGSGYEQYF. In DNA, the CDR3 is TGTGCCAGCAGCTTAGATTGGTTGGGTAGCGGCTACGAGCAGTACTTC. The chain combines TRBV7-2 with TRBJ2-7, with TRBD2 as a possible D gene (6 bases). Germline-derived CDR1 and CDR2 are SGHTA and FQGNSA. The CDR3 is 16 amino acids. Trimming removed 1 base from V and 3 bases from J, with 16 bases in between.

This clone has only one observation. The rearrangement links TRBV5-1 to TRBJ1-5, with 8 bases fitting TRBD1. CDR3 length equals 15 residues. V gave up 0 bases and J gave up 5 bases; unmatched junction bases: 4. The V gene's germline CDR1 is SGHRS and CDR2 YFSETQ. The CDR3 spells CASSLGGQGDQPQHF. Written as DNA, the CDR3 is TGCGCCAGCAGCTTGGGTGGACAGGGAGATCAGCCCCAGCATTTT.

This sequence joins TRBV4-1 and TRBJ2-7, with TRBD1 matching 8 bases. Germline V gene data show CDR1 as MGHRA and CDR2 as YSYEKL. V was clipped by 4 bases and J by 4 bases; unmatched bases: 6. The CDR3 consists of 14 residues. In nucleotides, the CDR3 is TGCGCCAGCAGCCCCCGGGACAGGTATTACGAGCAGTACTTC. It codes for CASSPRDRYYEQYF.

The V call is TRBV27, the J call TRBJ2-1; perhaps TRBD1 as D (5 bases). Germline CDR1 and CDR2: MNHEY and SMNVEV (reference sequence). Trimming pared 4 bases from V and 0 bases from J, leaving 10 bases between. The CDR3 loop spans 15 amino acids. The CDR3 sequence: CASSYDSSSYNEQFF. In DNA, the CDR3 is TGTGCCAGCAGTTACGACAGTTCCTCCTACAATGAGCAGTTCTTC.

V usage is TRBV19 and J usage is TRBJ2-3, with 11 bases aligning to TRBD2. This CDR3 region has 19 residues. CDR1 and CDR2 from the germline V gene are LNHDA and SQIVND (reference sequence). V shed 9 bases, J shed 5 bases, and the junction held 22 bases outside the gene matches. The CDR3 loop is CASEMERASGRPLVDTQYF. DNA of the CDR3: TGTGCCAGCGAAATGGAGAGGGCTAGCGGGAGGCCCTTGGTAGATACGCAGTATTTT.

The rearrangement joins TRBV9 to TRBJ2-7; 8 nucleotides line up with TRBD2. There are 15 residues in the CDR3. The germline V gene has CDR1 SGDLS and CDR2 YYNGEE. Losses at the gene ends were 0 bases for V and 2 bases for J; bases not matched to a gene: 4. The CDR3 region is CASSVADGRAYEQYF. Here the CDR3 DNA reads TGTGCCAGCAGCGTAGCGGACGGGAGGGCCTACGAGCAGTACTTC.

V and J are TRBV7-9 and TRBJ2-3; no firm D call. CDR1 is SEHNR, CDR2 FQNEAQ, per germline (reference sequence). The CDR3 sequence is 11 residues long. V gave up 4 bases and J gave up 3 bases, with 2 bases separating them. CDR3 sequence: CASSSTDTQYF. In DNA form, the CDR3 reads TGTGCCAGCAGCTCAACAGATACGCAGTATTTT.